The entry that follows covers one TCR beta chain sequence. This specimen belongs to a study of shared clonotypes between healthy human individuals. Study in general: A donor's plate count was three for CD4 naive and three for CD4 memory; CD8 naive had two and CD8 memory one.

V lost 3 bases and J 6 bases, leaving 22 bases between the germline ends. The CDR3 runs to 18 residues. Germline V gene lookup returns CDR1 SGDLS and CDR2 YYNGEE. Assay used: immunoSEQ multiplex PCR; TCRdb lists only in-frame clones, some missing. This table holds 600,000 to 750,000 clones, over 60% found once. The sample consisted of memory CD4+ T cells sorted from blood. The subset denotes: CD45RA-negative fraction. The chain recombines TRBV9 with TRBJ2-6; the D gene could be TRBD1 or TRBD2 (5 bases each). The TCR sequence derives from a woman aged 25 to 39 in good health. CDR3 amino acids: CASSGDARTGKKANVLTF. CDR3 nucleotide sequence: TGTGCCAGCAGCGGGGACGCCCGGACGGGGAAAAAGGCCAACGTCCTGACTTTC. Full variable domain (missing parts from reference TRBV9 and TRBJ2-6): DSGVTQTPKHLITATGQRVTLRCSPRSGDLSVYWYQQSLDQGLQFLIQYYNGEERAKGNILERFSAQQFPDLHSELNLSSLELGDSALYFCASSGDARTGKKANVLTFGAGSRLTVL.